This T cell receptor (beta chain) was recovered during a study of OX40 agonist ivuxolimab in advanced cancers. Generated by immunoSEQ multiplex PCR, the TCRdb table keeps only in-frame clones and is missing some. The sample carries about 41,000 clones, 89% recorded once. Trimming at V came to 0 bases and at J to 3 bases, leaving 1 base not matched to a gene. CDR3 length equals 14 residues. The germline gives CDR1 SGHRS, CDR2 YFSETQ. Broader study findings: Some nonresponders additionally presented with little normalized T-cell clonal expansion. Partial responders dosed at 0.1-3.0 mg/kg displayed clonal expansion ranking among the lowest.

In regard to this clone: The target antigen is unknown. Other DNA sequences in this sample translate to the same CDR3.

V usage is TRBV5-1 and J usage is TRBJ2-3; 7 bases are a match to TRBD2. Sequencing used CD4+ or CD8+ T cells sorted from blood, obtained in a trial of the OX40 agonist ivuxolimab. The source of this sequence is an adult with an advanced solid tumor such as melanoma, head and neck, liver or kidney cancer. In nucleotides, the CDR3 is TGCGCCAGCAGCTTGGCGGGGGGAACAGATACGCAGTATTTT. It encodes CASSLAGGTDTQYF.